This note documents a single T cell receptor (beta chain) sequence. TCRdb's copy holds only in-frame clones and misses some; the assay was immunoSEQ multiplex PCR. This table has approximately 94,000 clones, about 88% appearing once. These data originate in a study of control samples from healthy donors and cancer patients. The CDR3 contains 17 residues. Trimming stripped 6 bases from V and 0 bases from J, with 15 bases between. Germline CDR1 reads MNHNS; CDR2 reads SASEGT. This TCR was sampled from a woman aged 50 to 60 in good health. J is TRBJ2-6 and V is TRBV6-1; a possible D gene is TRBD1 (5 bases). The sample taken for sequencing was blood. CDR3 loop: CASRERTRFSGANVLTF. The CDR3 DNA follows: TGTGCCAGCAGAGAACGGACACGTTTCTCTGGGGCCAACGTCCTGACTTTC.